What follows are 25 T cell receptor beta chains derived from one specimen sequenced in a study of PD-1 blockade in mismatch repair-deficient tumors (dated by TCRdb to about 2017). Receptors were amplified or captured by the immunoSEQ multiplex PCR assay. TCRdb mirrors the immuneACCESS table, restricted to in-frame sequences. Some clones are absent from its copies; in checked studies, under half trace to an unresolved V gene, and the reason for the others is unknown. The sample includes some 130,000 clones, with 88% observed a single time. The ten largest clones represent 12% of the sample. The source was peripheral blood, collected just over 70 weeks after starting pembrolizumab. Receptors originate from an adult with mismatch repair-deficient cancer.

The chain employs TRBV7-9 and TRBJ2-1; possible D gene TRBD2, 5 bases. The CDR3 consists of 15 residues. Germline CDR1 reads SEHNR; CDR2 reads FQNEAQ (reference sequence). V lost 5 bases and J lost 5, with 16 bases in between. Written as DNA, the CDR3 is TGTGCCAGCAGCGTAGTGCTACCGGGGAACAATGAGCAGTTCTTC. It codes for CASSVVLPGNNEQFF.

This clone was counted a few times. CDR3 loop: CASSLRAGGSGANVLTF. CDR3 nucleotide sequence: TGTGCCAGCAGCCTAAGGGCAGGGGGGTCCGGGGCCAACGTCCTGACTTTC. V usage is TRBV7-9 and J usage is TRBJ2-6, with D possibly matching TRBD1 (7 bases). This CDR3 region has 17 residues. Trimming took 5 bases from V and 4 from J, leaving 18 bases between them. Germline lookup yields CDR1 SEHNR and CDR2 FQNEAQ (reference sequence). Combining the CDR3 with reference TRBV7-9 and TRBJ2-6 gives the whole variable domain DTGVSQNPRHKITKRGQNVTFRCDPISEHNRLYWYRQTLGQGPEFLTYFQNEAQLEKSRLLSDRFSAERPKGSFSTLEIQRTEQGDSAMYLCASSLRAGGSGANVLTFGAGSRLTVL.

The V and J genes are TRBV28 and TRBJ2-5, with TRBD1 matching over 8 bases. After removal of 4 bases from V and 1 base from J, the junction contained 5 bases not matched to a gene. This CDR3 spans 15 amino acids. Germline V gene lookup returns CDR1 MDHEN and CDR2 SYDVKM. The CDR3 DNA sequence: TGTGCCAGCAGTTCCCGGACAGGGCCCCAAGAGACCCAGTACTTC. This gives the protein CASSSRTGPQETQYF.

This clone was counted only a few times. The CDR3 sequence: CASSGLAGDTGELFF. As DNA, the CDR3 is TGTGCCAGCAGTGGACTAGCGGGAGACACCGGGGAGCTGTTTTTT. This chain connects TRBV6-5 to TRBJ2-2; the match to TRBD2 covers 13 bases. The germline V gene encodes CDR1 MNHEY and CDR2 SVGAGI. The CDR3 has 15 amino acids. The V segment lost 5 bases and the J segment 3 bases; nucleotides outside the gene matches: 0.

The chain couples TRBV11-1 to TRBJ2-7; TRBD2 aligns across 13 bases. CDR1 and CDR2 from the germline V gene are SGHAT and FQDESV (reference sequence). The CDR3 extends over 16 amino acids. V dropped 1 base and J dropped 7; count of bases not matched to a gene: 7. The CDR3 loop reads CASSLEGLAGDGEQYF. DNA for the CDR3: TGTGCCAGCAGCTTAGAAGGACTAGCGGGAGATGGTGAGCAGTACTTC.

This chain connects TRBV6-1 to TRBJ1-5, with 10 positions matching TRBD1. Germline V gene sequence: CDR1 MNHNS, CDR2 SASEGT. Trimming took 4 bases from V and 0 from J; bases not matched to a gene: 6. This CDR3 is built from 17 residues. The CDR3 bases are TGTGCCAGCAGTGTTGGGACAGGGGCTTATAGCAATCAGCCCCAGCATTTT. Protein: CASSVGTGAYSNQPQHF.

Concerning this clone itself: This same CDR3 is encoded by further DNA sequences in the sample. The chain combines TRBV27 with TRBJ1-5; tentative D call: TRBD1 (5 bases). The germline CDR1 and CDR2 sequences are MNHEY and SMNVEV (reference sequence). The CDR3 runs 14 residues. The ends were cut back, 0 bases at V and 7 bases at J, with 10 bases in the middle. CDR3 protein: CASSLSGTYQPQHF. The CDR3 bases are TGTGCCAGCAGTTTATCAGGGACCTACCAGCCCCAGCATTTT.

This clone was recorded once. CDR3 DNA: TGTGCCAGCAGCTTAGGCTACAACAATGAGCAGTTCTTC. It is translated as CASSLGYNNEQFF. The genes are TRBV11-3 and TRBJ2-1, with D uncertain. Germline assignment: CDR1 SGHNT and CDR2 YENEEA. The CDR3 has 13 amino acids. Trimming left V 1 base short and J 5 bases short, with 6 bases between.

This chain uses TRBV6-1 with TRBJ2-7; maybe TRBD2 (5 bases). CDR3 length: 15 residues. Trimming pared 4 bases from V and 5 bases from J, leaving 18 bases between. Germline V gene sequence: CDR1 MNHNS, CDR2 SASEGT. CDR3 residues: CASSVGRFAGDEQYF. The CDR3 DNA is TGTGCCAGCAGTGTAGGGAGATTCGCTGGCGACGAGCAGTACTTC.

The V gene is TRBV6-5, the J gene TRBJ2-7, with D perhaps assigned TRBD1 or TRBD2 (5 bases each). From germline, CDR1 is MNHEY and CDR2 SVGAGI. This CDR3 has 14 residues. V gave up 0 bases and J gave up 6 bases, with 12 bases separating them. The CDR3 nucleotides read TGTGCCAGCAGTTACTCGGTTAGAGGGGCCGAGCAGTACTTC. The encoded protein is CASSYSVRGAEQYF.

The V gene is TRBV11-3, the J gene TRBJ1-1; D unresolved. Germline V gene data show CDR1 as SGHNT and CDR2 as YENEEA. Trimming took off 3 bases at V and 3 bases at J, with 5 bases between the two ends. This CDR3 spans 12 amino acids. CDR3 loop: CASSFGYTEAFF. CDR3 nucleotides: TGTGCCAGCAGCTTTGGCTACACTGAAGCTTTCTTT. The full variable domain, its missing parts supplied by reference TRBV11-3 and TRBJ1-1, is EAGVVQSPRYKIIEKKQPVAFWCNPISGHNTLYWYLQNLGQGPELLIRYENEEAVDDSQLPKDRFSAERLKGVDSTLKIQPAELGDSAVYLCASSFGYTEAFFGQGTRLTVV.

The chain has TRBV5-1 and TRBJ2-6; 10 bases line up with TRBD1. The germline V gene encodes CDR1 SGHRS and CDR2 YFSETQ. J was trimmed by 0 bases and V by 1 base; bases with no gene match: 13. The CDR3 loop spans 21 amino acids. This chain's CDR3 is CASSLSGQGISSGSGANVLTF. CDR3 coding DNA: TGCGCCAGCAGCTTGTCGGGACAGGGGATCTCCTCGGGCTCTGGGGCCAACGTCCTGACTTTC. Combining the CDR3 with reference TRBV5-1 and TRBJ2-6 gives the whole variable domain KAGVTQTPRYLIKTRGQQVTLSCSPISGHRSVSWYQQTPGQGLQFLFEYFSETQRNKGNFPGRFSGRQFSNSRSEMNVSTLELGDSALYLCASSLSGQGISSGSGANVLTFGAGSRLTVL.

The J gene is TRBJ2-1, the V gene TRBV5-6; no clear D. Germline V gives CDR1 SGHDT, CDR2 YYEEEE. This CDR3 has 11 residues. V lost 6 bases and J lost 5, with 6 bases in between. This CDR3 is CASTLNNEQFF. Written as DNA, the CDR3 is TGTGCCAGCACCCTTAACAATGAGCAGTTCTTC.

The rearrangement links TRBV10-3 to TRBJ2-7; 8 bases align to TRBD1. The CDR3 runs to 14 residues. Looked up from germline, CDR1 is ENHRY and CDR2 is SYGVKD. The junction had 5 bases not matched to a gene; V was cut back by 0 bases and J by 7 bases. The chain's CDR3 is CAISESQGAGEQYF. The CDR3 DNA reads as TGTGCCATCAGTGAGTCTCAGGGGGCAGGGGAGCAGTACTTC.

The rearrangement joins TRBV5-1 to TRBJ2-7, with 9 bases aligning to TRBD1. This CDR3 is 17 amino acids long. The J segment lost 0 bases and the V segment lost 6 bases, leaving 13 bases of the junction unmatched. Germline V gives CDR1 SGHRS, CDR2 YFSETQ. Written as DNA, the CDR3 is TGCGCCAGCAAACTTGGGCTAGGGACAGGGCCCTCCTACGAGCAGTACTTC. As protein: CASKLGLGTGPSYEQYF.

The rearrangement uses TRBV6-4 and TRBJ2-2; 7 bases align to TRBD2. V was clipped by 2 bases and J by 6 bases; unmatched bases: 6. Germline lookup yields CDR1 MRHNA and CDR2 SNTAGT. The CDR3 contains 15 residues. The CDR3 sequence is CASSDRAGESGELFF. The CDR3 DNA sequence: TGTGCCAGCAGTGACAGGGCGGGAGAGTCCGGGGAGCTGTTTTTT.

CDR3 bases: TGTGCCAGTAGTATAGGGACAGGGGGGAACACTGAAGCTTTCTTT. This gives the protein CASSIGTGGNTEAFF. The chain is built from TRBV19 and TRBJ1-1; 10 bases map to TRBD1. V gave up 1 base and J gave up 1 base; unmatched junction bases: 0. CDR3 length: 15 amino acids. Germline V gene data show CDR1 as LNHDA and CDR2 as SQIVND (reference sequence). Filled out from reference TRBV19 and TRBJ1-1, the complete variable domain reads DGGITQSPKYLFRKEGQNVTLSCEQNLNHDAMYWYRQDPGQGLRLIYYSQIVNDFQKGDIAEGYSVSREKKESFPLTVTSAQKNPTAFYLCASSIGTGGNTEAFFGQGTRLTVV.

DNA of the CDR3: TGTGCCAGCAGACAGGGGACAGGCGTCTCCTACGAGCAGTACTTC. Amino acids: CASRQGTGVSYEQYF. The rearrangement links TRBV18 to TRBJ2-7; 8 bases agree with TRBD1. The V and J ends lost 8 bases and 0 bases, in that order; junction bases with no gene match: 9. Germline V lookup: CDR1 KGHSH, CDR2 LQKENI. This CDR3 has 15 residues.

Remarks on this clone: The germline gene is not matched at one end of the junction; a read error may be the cause. This chain connects TRBV28 to TRBJ2-1; no definite D call. Germline V gives CDR1 MDHEN, CDR2 SYDVKM. The CDR3 is 14 residues long. CDR3: CASSFRSLFAAEVF. The CDR3, as DNA: TGTGCCAGCAGTTTTAGGAGCCTCTTTGCGGCCGAGGTCTTC.

The rearrangement uses TRBV30 and TRBJ1-2; D is possibly TRBD1 (5 bases). The CDR3 totals 14 residues. Per the germline V gene, CDR1 is GTSNPN and CDR2 is SVGIG (reference sequence). Between the trimmed V and J ends, which lost 2 bases and 1 base, there was a span of 11 bases. In DNA form, the CDR3 reads TGTGCCTGGAGTCCGCAGGGATTTAACTATGGCTACACCTTC. It encodes CAWSPQGFNYGYTF.

The chain is built from TRBV6-6 and TRBJ2-5; D possibly corresponds to TRBD2 (6 bases). Trimming left V 0 bases short and J 4 bases short, with 15 bases between. Looked up from germline, CDR1 is MNHNY and CDR2 is SVGAGI (reference sequence). The CDR3 is made up of 16 amino acids. CDR3 nucleotides: TGTGCCAGCAGTTACTCAGGCAGGGAGGTCAGAGAGACCCAGTACTTC. As protein: CASSYSGREVRETQYF.

The chain uses TRBV19 and TRBJ1-1; D call uncertain. The CDR3 has 15 residues. Germline assignment: CDR1 LNHDA and CDR2 SQIVND (reference sequence). V gave up 0 bases and J gave up 2 bases, with 10 bases separating them. The CDR3 nucleotides read TGTGCCAGTAGTATAGATCCTCGCAGCAACACTGAAGCTTTCTTT. This gives the protein CASSIDPRSNTEAFF.

The chain carries TRBV29-1 and TRBJ2-7; 9 positions match TRBD1. The CDR3 is 13 residues long. Germline CDR1 and CDR2: SQVTM and ANQGSEA. V dropped 2 bases and J dropped 3; count of bases not matched to a gene: 2. CDR3 coding DNA: TGCAGCGTTGAACTGGACAGGGGCTACGAGCAGTACTTC. As protein: CSVELDRGYEQYF.

The V call is TRBV6-5, the J call TRBJ1-2; no clear D. Germline assignment: CDR1 MNHEY and CDR2 SVGAGI. This CDR3 is built from 13 residues. V lost 2 bases, J lost 4 bases, and 8 bases lay in between. The CDR3 region has the DNA TGTGCCAGCAGTTACGTTAGCAGCTATGGCTACACCTTC. It encodes CASSYVSSYGYTF.

V is TRBV11-3 and J is TRBJ1-1, with TRBD1 identical over 10 bases. Germline assignment: CDR1 SGHNT and CDR2 YENEEA. V lost 6 bases, J lost 1 base, and 5 bases stayed unmatched. The CDR3 consists of 15 residues. The CDR3 region has the DNA TGTGCCAGCAGTCCGACAGGGGGCCCGAACACTGAAGCTTTCTTT. It specifies CASSPTGGPNTEAFF.